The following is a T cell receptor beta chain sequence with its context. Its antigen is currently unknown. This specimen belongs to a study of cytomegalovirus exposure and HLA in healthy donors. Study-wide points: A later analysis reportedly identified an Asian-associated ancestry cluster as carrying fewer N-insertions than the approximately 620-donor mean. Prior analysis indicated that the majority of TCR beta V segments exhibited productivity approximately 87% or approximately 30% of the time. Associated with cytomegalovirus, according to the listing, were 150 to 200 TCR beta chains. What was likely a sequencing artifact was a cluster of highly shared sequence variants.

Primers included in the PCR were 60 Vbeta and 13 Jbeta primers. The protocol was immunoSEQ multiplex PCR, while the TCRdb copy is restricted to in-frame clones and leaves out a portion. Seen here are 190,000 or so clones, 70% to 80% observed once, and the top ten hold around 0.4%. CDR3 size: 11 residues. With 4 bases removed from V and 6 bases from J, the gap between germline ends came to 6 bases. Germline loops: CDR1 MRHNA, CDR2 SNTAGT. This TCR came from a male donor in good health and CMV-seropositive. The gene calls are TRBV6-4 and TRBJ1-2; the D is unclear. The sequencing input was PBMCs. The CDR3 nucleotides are TGTGCCAGCAGTGTGGAGGATGGCTACACCTTC. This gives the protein CASSVEDGYTF.